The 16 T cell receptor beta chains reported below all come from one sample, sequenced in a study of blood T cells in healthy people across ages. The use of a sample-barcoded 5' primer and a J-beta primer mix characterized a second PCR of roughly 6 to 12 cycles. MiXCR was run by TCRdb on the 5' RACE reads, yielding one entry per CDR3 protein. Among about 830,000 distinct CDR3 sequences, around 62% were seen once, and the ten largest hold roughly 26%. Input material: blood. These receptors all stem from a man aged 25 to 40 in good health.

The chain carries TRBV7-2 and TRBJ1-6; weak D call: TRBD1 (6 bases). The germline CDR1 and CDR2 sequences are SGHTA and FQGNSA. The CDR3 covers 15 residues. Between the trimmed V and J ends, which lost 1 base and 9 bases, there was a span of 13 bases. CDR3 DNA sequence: TGTGCCAGCAGCTTAGTAGGGGGACCCAGTTCACCCCTCCACTTT. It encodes CASSLVGGPSSPLHF.

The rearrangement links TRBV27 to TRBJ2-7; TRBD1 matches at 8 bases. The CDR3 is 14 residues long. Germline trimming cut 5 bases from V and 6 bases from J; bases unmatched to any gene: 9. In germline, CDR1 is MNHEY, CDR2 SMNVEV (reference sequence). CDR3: CASSTDRELAEQYF. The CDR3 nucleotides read TGTGCCAGCAGTACGGACAGGGAACTAGCCGAGCAGTACTTC.

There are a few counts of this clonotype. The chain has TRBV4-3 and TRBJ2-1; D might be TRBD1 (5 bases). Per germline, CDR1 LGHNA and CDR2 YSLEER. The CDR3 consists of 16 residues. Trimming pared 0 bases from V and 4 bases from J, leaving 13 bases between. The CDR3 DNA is TGCGCCAGCAGCCAAGAGGGGCAGGGCACTTACAATGAGCAGTTCTTC. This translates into CASSQEGQGTYNEQFF.

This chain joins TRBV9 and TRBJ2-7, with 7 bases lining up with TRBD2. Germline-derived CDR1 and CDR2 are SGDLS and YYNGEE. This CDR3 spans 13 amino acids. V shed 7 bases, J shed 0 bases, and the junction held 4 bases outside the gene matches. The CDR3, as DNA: TGTGCCAGCTCGCGGGGGATCTCCTACGAGCAGTACTTC. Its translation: CASSRGISYEQYF.

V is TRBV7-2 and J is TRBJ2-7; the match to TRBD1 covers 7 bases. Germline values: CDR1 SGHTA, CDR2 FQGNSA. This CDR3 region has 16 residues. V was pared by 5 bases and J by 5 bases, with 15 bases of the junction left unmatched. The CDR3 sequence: CASSPPLGRGNHEQYF. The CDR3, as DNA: TGTGCCAGCAGCCCCCCTCTGGGCAGGGGGAACCACGAGCAGTACTTC.

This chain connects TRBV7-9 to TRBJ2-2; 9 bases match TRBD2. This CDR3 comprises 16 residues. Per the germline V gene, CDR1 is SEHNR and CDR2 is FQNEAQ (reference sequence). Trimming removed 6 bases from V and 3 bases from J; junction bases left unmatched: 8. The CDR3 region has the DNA TGTGCCAGCAGGTCTAGGACTAGCGCTCACACCGGGGAGCTGTTTTTT. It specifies CASRSRTSAHTGELFF.

The CDR3 reads CSVSPGRNSGANVLTF. CDR3 bases: TGCAGCGTTTCCCCGGGGCGAAACTCTGGGGCCAACGTCCTGACTTTC. V and J are TRBV29-1 and TRBJ2-6; perhaps D is TRBD1 or TRBD2 (5 bases each). Germline assignment: CDR1 SQVTM and CDR2 ANQGSEA. This CDR3 contains 16 residues. Between the trimmed V and J ends, which lost 5 bases and 0 bases, there was a span of 14 bases.

CDR3 sequence: CASSLWSSGANVLTF. DNA for the CDR3: TGTGCCAGCAGCTTATGGAGCTCTGGGGCCAACGTCCTGACTTTC. The genes are TRBV7-2 and TRBJ2-6; D uncertain. The germline V gene encodes CDR1 SGHTA and CDR2 FQGNSA. V shed 2 bases and J shed 0 bases, with 5 bases lying between them. The CDR3 totals 15 residues.

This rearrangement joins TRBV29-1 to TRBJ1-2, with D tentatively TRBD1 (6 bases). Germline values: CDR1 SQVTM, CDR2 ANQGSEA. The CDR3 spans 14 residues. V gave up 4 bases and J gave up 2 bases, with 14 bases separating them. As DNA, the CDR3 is TGCAGCGTTGCCCTTACGACAGGAAACTATGGCTACACCTTC. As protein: CSVALTTGNYGYTF.

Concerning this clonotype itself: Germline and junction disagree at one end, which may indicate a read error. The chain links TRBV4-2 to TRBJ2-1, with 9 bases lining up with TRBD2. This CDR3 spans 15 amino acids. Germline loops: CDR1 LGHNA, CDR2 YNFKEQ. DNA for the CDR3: TGTACCAGCAGCTACAGACTAGCGGTGAACAATGAGCAGTTCTTC. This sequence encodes CTSSYRLAVNNEQFF.

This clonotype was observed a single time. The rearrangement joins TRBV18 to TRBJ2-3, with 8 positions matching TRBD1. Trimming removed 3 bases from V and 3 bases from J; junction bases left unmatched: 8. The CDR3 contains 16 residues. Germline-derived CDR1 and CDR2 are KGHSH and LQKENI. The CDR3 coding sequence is TGTGCCAGCTCACCCTTCGGACAGGGAGCGACAGATACGCAGTATTTT. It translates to CASSPFGQGATDTQYF.

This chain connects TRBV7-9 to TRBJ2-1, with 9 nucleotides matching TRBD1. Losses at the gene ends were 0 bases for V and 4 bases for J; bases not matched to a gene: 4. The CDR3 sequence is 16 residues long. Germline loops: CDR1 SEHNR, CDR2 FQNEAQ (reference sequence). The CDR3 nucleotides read TGTGCCAGCAGCTTAGCGAGGGGACAGGGTTACAATGAGCAGTTCTTC. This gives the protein CASSLARGQGYNEQFF.

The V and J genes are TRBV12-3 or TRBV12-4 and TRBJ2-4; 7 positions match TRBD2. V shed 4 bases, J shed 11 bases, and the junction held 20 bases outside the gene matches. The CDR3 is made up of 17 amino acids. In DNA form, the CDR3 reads TGTGCCAGCAGTTCCCCCCGAGCGCGGTCCATCGGGAGGCTTCAGTACTTC. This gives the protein CASSSPRARSIGRLQYF.

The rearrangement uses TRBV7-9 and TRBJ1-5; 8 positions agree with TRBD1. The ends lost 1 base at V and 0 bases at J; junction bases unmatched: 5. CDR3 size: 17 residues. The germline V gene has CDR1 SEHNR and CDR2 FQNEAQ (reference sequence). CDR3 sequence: CASSLGGTGYSNQPQHF. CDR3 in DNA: TGTGCCAGCAGCTTAGGCGGGACAGGCTATAGCAATCAGCCCCAGCATTTT.

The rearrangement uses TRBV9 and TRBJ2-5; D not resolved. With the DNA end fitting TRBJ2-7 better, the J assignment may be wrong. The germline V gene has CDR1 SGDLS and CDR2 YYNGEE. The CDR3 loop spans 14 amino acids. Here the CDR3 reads CASSVGNSPYEQYF. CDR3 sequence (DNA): TGTGCCAGCAGCGTAGGTAACAGCCCCTACGAGCAGTACTTC.

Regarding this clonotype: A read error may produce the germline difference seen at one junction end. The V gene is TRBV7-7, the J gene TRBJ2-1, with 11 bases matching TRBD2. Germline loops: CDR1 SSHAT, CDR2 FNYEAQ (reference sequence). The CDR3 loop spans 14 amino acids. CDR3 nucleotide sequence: TGTGCTAGCAGCTCTAGCGGGGGGAACAATGAGCAGTTCTTC. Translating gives CASSSSGGNNEQFF. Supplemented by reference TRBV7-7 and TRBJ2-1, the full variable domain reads GAGVSQSPRYKVTKRGQDVTLRCDPISSHATLYWYQQALGQGPEFLTYFNYEAQPDKSGLPSDRFSAERPEGSISTLTIQRTEQRDSAMYRCASSSSGGNNEQFFGPGTRLTVL.